This T cell receptor (beta chain) appears in the sequencing data of a study of technical replicates of blood from several donors. Germline loops: CDR1 WNHNN, CDR2 SYGVQD (reference sequence). CDR3 length equals 15 residues. J lost 3 bases, V lost 7 bases, and 6 bases had no gene match. Sequencing used immunoSEQ multiplex PCR; TCRdb keeps in-frame clones, though not all of them. The sample records 91,000 or so clones, approximately 95% being singletons. The chain uses TRBV10-1 and TRBJ2-1, with 10 bases lining up with TRBD2. The sequenced material came from T cells isolated from PBMCs. This sequence was found in a human donor in good health. The CDR3 DNA sequence: TGCGCCAGCAAACCGGGACTAGCGAACTACAATGAGCAGTTCTTC. It encodes CASKPGLANYNEQFF.